This TCR beta chain stems from a study of T cells after yellow fever vaccination. Study-level points and caveats: Overall, a small share of clonotypes was seen in both CD4 and CD8 compartments.

The CDR3 consists of 13 residues. The V gene lost 6 bases and the J gene lost 1 base, with 9 bases spanning the gap. This clonotype turned up a few times. Its matching antigen is unknown. TCRdb itself ran the 5' RACE reads through MiXCR, one entry per CDR3 protein. The sample holds over 300,000 distinct CDR3 sequences; around 3.6% are singletons and the top ten take about 20%. J is TRBJ1-1 and V is TRBV12-3 or TRBV12-4; unclear D gene. Sample: PBMCs, taken on the day of the yellow fever booster vaccination. The receptor comes from a young man who received the YFV17D yellow fever vaccine. For the CDR3, the DNA is TGTGCCAGCAGACCTCCCGCGAACACTGAAGCTTTCTTT. This translates into CASRPPANTEAFF.